Listed here are 9 T cell receptor beta chains from one sample, sequenced in a study of shared clonotypes between healthy human individuals. Repertoires were generated with immunoSEQ multiplex PCR, while TCRdb's copy carries only in-frame clones and drops some. This table holds approximately 810,000 clones, nearly 95% found once. CD45RO-negative, CCR7-selected cells formed the naive CD8 fraction, which excluded terminally differentiated effector memory CD45RA+ cells. Source material: naive CD8+ T cells sorted from blood. The receptors derive from a man younger than 40 in good health.

This chain connects TRBV6-5 to TRBJ2-1; D is unclear. CDR1 is MNHEY, CDR2 SVGAGI, per germline. The CDR3 sequence is 13 residues long. Trimming stripped 0 bases from V and 8 bases from J, with 8 bases between. CDR3 sequence reads: CASSYSGRDEQFF. CDR3 nucleotides: TGTGCCAGCAGTTACTCGGGTCGGGATGAGCAGTTCTTC.

This sequence joins TRBV9 and TRBJ1-2, with a tentative D call TRBD1 (6 bases). The V end lost 3 bases, the J end lost 7 bases, and 10 bases lay between the germline ends. The V gene's germline CDR1 is SGDLS and CDR2 YYNGEE. The CDR3 consists of 12 residues. For the CDR3, the DNA is TGTGCCAGCAGCGACAGGGTGGCTGGCTACACCTTC. Residues: CASSDRVAGYTF.

This chain joins TRBV11-2 and TRBJ2-1, with 7 bases lining up with TRBD2. The CDR3 has 16 amino acids. Germline V gives CDR1 SGHAT, CDR2 FQNNGV. V lost 2 bases to trimming and J lost 3 bases; unmatched junction nucleotides: 7. CDR3 protein: CASSLYPSGDYNEQFF. The DNA of the CDR3 is TGTGCCAGCAGCTTATATCCTAGCGGAGACTACAATGAGCAGTTCTTC.

The chain combines TRBV11-2 with TRBJ2-1, with no clear D. V gave up 3 bases and J gave up 4 bases, with 7 bases separating them. CDR1 SGHAT and CDR2 FQNNGV come from the germline V gene. This CDR3 contains 13 residues. This CDR3 reads CASSFTAYNEQFF. DNA for the CDR3: TGTGCCAGCAGCTTTACAGCTTACAATGAGCAGTTCTTC.

In its sample, this clone was seen once. The gene calls are TRBV7-9 and TRBJ2-3, with D possibly TRBD2 on 6 matching bases. The CDR3 extends over 16 amino acids. CDR1 SEHNR and CDR2 FQNEAQ come from the germline V gene (reference sequence). V was shortened by 4 bases and J by 0 bases, with 14 bases between the two germline ends. The CDR3 coding sequence is TGTGCCAGCAGCTCTACGGGGAGCGGGAGCACAGATACGCAGTATTTT. As protein: CASSSTGSGSTDTQYF. The variable domain in full, completed from reference TRBV7-9 and TRBJ2-3, reads DTGVSQNPRHKITKRGQNVTFRCDPISEHNRLYWYRQTLGQGPEFLTYFQNEAQLEKSRLLSDRFSAERPKGSFSTLEIQRTEQGDSAMYLCASSSTGSGSTDTQYFGPGTRLTVL.

This clone appeared once. The gene calls are TRBV29-1 and TRBJ2-1; 12 positions agree with TRBD2. The CDR3 loop spans 19 amino acids. Germline-derived CDR1 and CDR2 are SQVTM and ANQGSEA. V dropped 1 base and J dropped 2; count of bases not matched to a gene: 12. CDR3 sequence: CSVEATGTSGFLAYNEQFF. CDR3 DNA sequence: TGCAGCGTTGAAGCCACCGGGACTAGCGGGTTCTTGGCCTACAATGAGCAGTTCTTC.

V gene TRBV7-6 combines with J gene TRBJ2-1, with 8 bases fitting TRBD1. Germline assignment: CDR1 SGHVS and CDR2 FNYEAQ. The CDR3 is 17 residues long. V shed 4 bases and J 7 bases; nucleotides not matched to a gene: 15. The CDR3 DNA reads as TGTGCCAGCAGCTCATTCTCCGTCGGGCAGGGGGCGAATGAGCAGTTCTTC. Protein sequence: CASSSFSVGQGANEQFF.

This clone appeared once. V usage is TRBV6-5 and J usage is TRBJ1-4; D remains ambiguous. The germline V gene encodes CDR1 MNHEY and CDR2 SVGAGI. V gave up 2 bases and J gave up 8 bases, with 18 bases separating them. The CDR3 is 16 residues long. CDR3 protein: CASSYGIWRVEEKLFF. In DNA form, the CDR3 reads TGTGCCAGCAGTTACGGGATTTGGAGGGTTGAGGAAAAACTGTTTTTT.

The rearrangement joins TRBV7-6 to TRBJ2-7, with TRBD1 identical over 9 bases. The V gene end was trimmed by 5 bases and the J gene end by 3 bases; junction bases not matched to a gene: 8. Germline V lookup: CDR1 SGHVS, CDR2 FNYEAQ. CDR3 length equals 15 residues. The CDR3 region has the DNA TGTGCCAGCAGCCAAGGTGGACAGGGGAGCTACGAGCAGTACTTC. Encoded protein: CASSQGGQGSYEQYF.